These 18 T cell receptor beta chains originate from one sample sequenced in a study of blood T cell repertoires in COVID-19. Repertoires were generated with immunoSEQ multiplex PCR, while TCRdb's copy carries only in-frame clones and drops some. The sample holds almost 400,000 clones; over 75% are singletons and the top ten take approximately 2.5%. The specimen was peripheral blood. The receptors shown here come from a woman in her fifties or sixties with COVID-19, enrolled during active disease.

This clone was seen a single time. CDR3 coding DNA: TGCGCCAGCATCCCGGGAGGTCTAACGAACACTGAAGCTTTCTTT. Amino acid sequence: CASIPGGLTNTEAFF. The V call is TRBV5-1, the J call TRBJ1-1, with unresolved D. The CDR3 totals 15 residues. CDR1 and CDR2 (germline): SGHRS, YFSETQ. Trimming took off 6 bases at V and 1 base at J, with 16 bases between the two ends.

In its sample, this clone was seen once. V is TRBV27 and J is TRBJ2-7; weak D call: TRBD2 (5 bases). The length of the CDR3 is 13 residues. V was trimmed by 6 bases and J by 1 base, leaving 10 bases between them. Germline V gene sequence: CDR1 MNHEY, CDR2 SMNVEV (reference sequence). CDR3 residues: CASSGLASYEQYF. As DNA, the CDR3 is TGTGCCAGCAGCGGGCTAGCTTCCTACGAGCAGTACTTC.

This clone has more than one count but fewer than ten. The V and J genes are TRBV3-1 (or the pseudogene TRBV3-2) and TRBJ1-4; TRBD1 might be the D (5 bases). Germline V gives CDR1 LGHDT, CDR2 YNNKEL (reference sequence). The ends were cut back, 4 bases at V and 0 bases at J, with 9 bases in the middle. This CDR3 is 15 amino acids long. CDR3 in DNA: TGTGCCAGCAGCCGTCGACAGCCAACTAATGAAAAACTGTTTTTT. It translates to CASSRRQPTNEKLFF.

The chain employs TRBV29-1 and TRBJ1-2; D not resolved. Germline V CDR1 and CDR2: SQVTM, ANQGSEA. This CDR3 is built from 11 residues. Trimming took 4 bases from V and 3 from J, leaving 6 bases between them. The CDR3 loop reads CSVVGDYGYTF. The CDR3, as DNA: TGCAGCGTTGTCGGGGACTATGGCTACACCTTC.

In DNA form, the CDR3 reads TGTGCCAGCAGTGAACTCCCGACAGGGATCACTGAAGCTTTCTTT. This codes for CASSELPTGITEAFF. The chain employs TRBV6-1 and TRBJ1-1; TRBD1 matches 7 bases. This CDR3 is 15 amino acids long. The germline V gene has CDR1 MNHNS and CDR2 SASEGT. Unmatched junction bases numbered 7, after V lost 2 bases and J lost 4 bases.

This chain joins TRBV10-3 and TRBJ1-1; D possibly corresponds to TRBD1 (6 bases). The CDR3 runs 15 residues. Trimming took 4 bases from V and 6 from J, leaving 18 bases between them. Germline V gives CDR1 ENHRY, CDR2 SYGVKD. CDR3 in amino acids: CAISVENRVGAEAFF. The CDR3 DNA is TGTGCCATCAGTGTAGAAAACAGGGTCGGAGCTGAAGCTTTCTTT.

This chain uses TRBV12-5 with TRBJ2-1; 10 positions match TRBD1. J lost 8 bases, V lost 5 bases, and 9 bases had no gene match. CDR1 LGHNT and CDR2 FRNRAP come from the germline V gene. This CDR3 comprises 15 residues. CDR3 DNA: TGTGCTAGTGGTCCCGACAGGGGGCTAGGGGATGAGCAGTTCTTC. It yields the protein CASGPDRGLGDEQFF.

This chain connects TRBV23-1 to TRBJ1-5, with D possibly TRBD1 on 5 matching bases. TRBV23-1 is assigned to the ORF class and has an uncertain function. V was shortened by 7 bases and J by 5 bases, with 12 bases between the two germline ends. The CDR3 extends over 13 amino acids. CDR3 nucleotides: TGCGCCAGCATCCGGACGGGGGATCAGCCCCAGCATTTT. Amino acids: CASIRTGDQPQHF.

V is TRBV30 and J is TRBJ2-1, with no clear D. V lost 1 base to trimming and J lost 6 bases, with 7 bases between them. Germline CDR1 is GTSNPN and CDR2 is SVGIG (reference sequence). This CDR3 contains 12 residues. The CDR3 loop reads CAWSGSGNEQFF. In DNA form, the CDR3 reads TGTGCCTGGAGTGGATCCGGCAATGAGCAGTTCTTC.

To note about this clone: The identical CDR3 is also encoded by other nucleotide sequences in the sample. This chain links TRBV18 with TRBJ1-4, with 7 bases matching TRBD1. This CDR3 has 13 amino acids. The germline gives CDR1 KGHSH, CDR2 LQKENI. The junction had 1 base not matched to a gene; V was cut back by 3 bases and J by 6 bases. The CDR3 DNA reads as TGTGCCAGCTCACCCGGGACAGATGAAAAACTGTTTTTT. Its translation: CASSPGTDEKLFF. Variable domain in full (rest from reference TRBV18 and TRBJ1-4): NAGVMQNPRHLVRRRGQEARLRCSPMKGHSHVYWYRQLPEEGLKFMVYLQKENIIDESGMPKERFSAEFPKEGPSILRIQQVVRGDSAAYFCASSPGTDEKLFFGSGTQLSVL.

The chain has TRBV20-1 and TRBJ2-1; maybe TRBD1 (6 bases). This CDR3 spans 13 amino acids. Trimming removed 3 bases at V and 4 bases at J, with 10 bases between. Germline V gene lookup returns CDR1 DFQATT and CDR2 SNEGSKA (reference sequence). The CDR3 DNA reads TGCAGTGCTAGTTCGGACAGTTACAATGAGCAGTTCTTC. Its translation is CSASSDSYNEQFF.

The CDR3 coding sequence is TGTGCCAGCAGCTTAGCGGGGACAGGGGATTCACCCCTCCACTTT. Protein product: CASSLAGTGDSPLHF. The gene calls are TRBV7-8 and TRBJ1-6; 10 bases align to TRBD1. V gave up 0 bases and J gave up 8 bases; unmatched junction bases: 1. The CDR3 consists of 15 residues. Germline CDR1 is SGHVS and CDR2 is FQNEAQ.

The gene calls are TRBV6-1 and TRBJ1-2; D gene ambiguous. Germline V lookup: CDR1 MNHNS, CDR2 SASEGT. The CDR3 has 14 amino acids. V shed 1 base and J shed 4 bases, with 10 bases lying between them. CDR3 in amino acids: CASSEGITPYGYTF. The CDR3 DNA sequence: TGTGCCAGCAGTGAAGGCATAACTCCCTATGGCTACACCTTC.

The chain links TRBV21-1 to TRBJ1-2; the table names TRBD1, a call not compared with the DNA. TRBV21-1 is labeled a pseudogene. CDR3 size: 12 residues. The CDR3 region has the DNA TGTGCCAGCAGCACTCGGACAGATGGCTACACCTTC. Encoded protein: CASSTRTDGYTF.

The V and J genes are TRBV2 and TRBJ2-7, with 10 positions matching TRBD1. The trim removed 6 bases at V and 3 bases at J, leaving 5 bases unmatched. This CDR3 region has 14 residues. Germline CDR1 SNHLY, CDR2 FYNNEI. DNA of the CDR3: TGTGCCAGCAGGGCGGGGACAGGGGTCTACGAGCAGTACTTC. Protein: CASRAGTGVYEQYF.

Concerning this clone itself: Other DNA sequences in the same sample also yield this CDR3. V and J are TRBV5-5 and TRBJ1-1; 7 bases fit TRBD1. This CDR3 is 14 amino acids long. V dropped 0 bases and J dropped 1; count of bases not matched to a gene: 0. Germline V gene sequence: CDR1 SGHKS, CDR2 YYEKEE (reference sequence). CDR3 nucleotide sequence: TGTGCCAGCAGCTTGGAGGGGGCGAACACTGAAGCTTTCTTT. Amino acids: CASSLEGANTEAFF.

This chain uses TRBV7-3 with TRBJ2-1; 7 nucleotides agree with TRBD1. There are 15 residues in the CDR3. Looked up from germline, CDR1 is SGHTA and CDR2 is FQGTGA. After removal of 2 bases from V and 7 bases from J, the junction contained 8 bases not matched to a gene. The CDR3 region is CASSLDRAVKNEQFF. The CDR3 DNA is TGTGCCAGCAGCTTAGACAGGGCCGTAAAAAATGAGCAGTTCTTC.

Written as DNA, the CDR3 is TGTGCCAGCAGCGTGGGACAGCGTAGCAATCAGCCCCAGCATTTT. It codes for CASSVGQRSNQPQHF. The chain carries TRBV7-2 and TRBJ1-5, with 7 positions matching TRBD1. The CDR3 runs to 15 residues. J lost 0 bases, V lost 5 bases, and 4 bases had no gene match. The V gene's germline CDR1 is SGHTA and CDR2 FQGNSA. Supplemented by reference TRBV7-2 and TRBJ1-5, the full variable domain reads GAGVSQSPSNKVTEKGKDVELRCDPISGHTALYWYRQSLGQGLEFLIYFQGNSAPDKSGLPSDRFSAERTGGSVSTLTIQRTQQEDSAVYLCASSVGQRSNQPQHFGDGTRLSIL.